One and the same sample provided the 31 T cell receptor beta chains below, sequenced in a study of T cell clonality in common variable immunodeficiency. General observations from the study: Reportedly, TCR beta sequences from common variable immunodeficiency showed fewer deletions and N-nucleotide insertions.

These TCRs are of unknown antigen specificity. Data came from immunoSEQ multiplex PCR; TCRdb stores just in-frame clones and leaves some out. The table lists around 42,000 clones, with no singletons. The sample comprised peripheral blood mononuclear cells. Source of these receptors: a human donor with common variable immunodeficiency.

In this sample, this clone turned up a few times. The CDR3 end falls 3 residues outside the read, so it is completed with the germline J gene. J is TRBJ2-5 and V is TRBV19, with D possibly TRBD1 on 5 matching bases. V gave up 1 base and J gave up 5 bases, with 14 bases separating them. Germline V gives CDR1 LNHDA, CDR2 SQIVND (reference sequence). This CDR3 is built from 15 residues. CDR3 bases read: TGTGCCAGTAGTATAGGGAAAGGGGAAGGGGAGACC. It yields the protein CASSIGKGEGET. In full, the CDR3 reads CASSIGKGEGETQYF. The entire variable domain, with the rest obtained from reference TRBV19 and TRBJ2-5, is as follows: DGGITQSPKYLFRKEGQNVTLSCEQNLNHDAMYWYRQDPGQGLRLIYYSQIVNDFQKGDIAEGYSVSREKKESFPLTVTSAQKNPTAFYLCASSIGKGEGETQYFGPGTRLLVL.

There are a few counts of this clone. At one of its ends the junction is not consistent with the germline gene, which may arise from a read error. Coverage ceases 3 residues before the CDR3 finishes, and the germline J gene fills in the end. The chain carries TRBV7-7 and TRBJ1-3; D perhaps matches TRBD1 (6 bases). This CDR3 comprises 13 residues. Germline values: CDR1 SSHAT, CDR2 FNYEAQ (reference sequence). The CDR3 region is CASSEDRGNTIYF. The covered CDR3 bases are TGTGCTAGCAGCGAAGACAGGGGAAACACC.

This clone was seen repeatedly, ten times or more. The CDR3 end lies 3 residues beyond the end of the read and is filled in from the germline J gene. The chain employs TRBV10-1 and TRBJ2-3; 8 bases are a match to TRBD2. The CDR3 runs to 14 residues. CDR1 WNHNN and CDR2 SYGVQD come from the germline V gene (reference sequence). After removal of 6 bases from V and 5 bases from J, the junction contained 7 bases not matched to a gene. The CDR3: CASSPGTRLDTQYF. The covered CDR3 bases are TGCGCCAGCAGCCCAGGGACTAGGTTAGATACG.

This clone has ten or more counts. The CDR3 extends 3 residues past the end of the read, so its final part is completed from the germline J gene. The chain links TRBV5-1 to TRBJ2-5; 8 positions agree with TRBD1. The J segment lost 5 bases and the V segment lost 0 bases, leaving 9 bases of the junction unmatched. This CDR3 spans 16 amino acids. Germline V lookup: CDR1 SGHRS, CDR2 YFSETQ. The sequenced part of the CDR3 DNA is TGCGCCAGCAGCTTGGGATTCCGACAGGGGTTTGAGACC. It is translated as CASSLGFRQGFET. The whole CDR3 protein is CASSLGFRQGFETQYF.

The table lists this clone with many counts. This chain's CDR3 is CASSPSTGVIYGYTF. The CDR3 bases that were read are TGTGCCAGCTCACCTTCAACGGGGGTGATTTATGGC. The rearrangement links TRBV18 to TRBJ1-2; the D gene is possibly TRBD1 (5 bases). The read is 3 residues too short to cover the CDR3 end, so that end is filled in from the germline J gene. Germline V gives CDR1 KGHSH, CDR2 LQKENI. V gave up 3 bases and J gave up 5 bases, with 16 bases separating them. The CDR3 sequence is 15 residues long.

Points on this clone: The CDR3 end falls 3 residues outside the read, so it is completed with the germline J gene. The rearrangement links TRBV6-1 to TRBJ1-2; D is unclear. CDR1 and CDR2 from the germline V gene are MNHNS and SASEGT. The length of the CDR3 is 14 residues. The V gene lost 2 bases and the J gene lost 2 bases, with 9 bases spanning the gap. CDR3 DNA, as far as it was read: TGTGCCAGCAGTGAAAACGCGGAAAACTATGGC. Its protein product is CASSENAENYG. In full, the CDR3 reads CASSENAENYGYTF.

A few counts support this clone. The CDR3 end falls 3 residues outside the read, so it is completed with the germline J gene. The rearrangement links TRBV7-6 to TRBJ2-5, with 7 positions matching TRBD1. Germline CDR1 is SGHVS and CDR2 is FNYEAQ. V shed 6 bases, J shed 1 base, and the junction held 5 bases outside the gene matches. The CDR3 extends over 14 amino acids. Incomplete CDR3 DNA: TGTGCCAGCAGTACCGGGACAGCCCAAGAGACC. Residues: CASSTGTAQET. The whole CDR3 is CASSTGTAQETQYF.

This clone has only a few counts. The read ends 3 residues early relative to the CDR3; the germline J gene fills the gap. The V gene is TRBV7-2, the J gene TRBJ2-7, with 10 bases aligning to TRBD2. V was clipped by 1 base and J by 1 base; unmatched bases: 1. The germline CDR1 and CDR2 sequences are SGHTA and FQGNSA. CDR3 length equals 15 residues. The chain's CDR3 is CASSLVAGGSYEQYF. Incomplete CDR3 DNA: TGTGCCAGCAGCTTAGTAGCGGGGGGTTCCTACGAG.

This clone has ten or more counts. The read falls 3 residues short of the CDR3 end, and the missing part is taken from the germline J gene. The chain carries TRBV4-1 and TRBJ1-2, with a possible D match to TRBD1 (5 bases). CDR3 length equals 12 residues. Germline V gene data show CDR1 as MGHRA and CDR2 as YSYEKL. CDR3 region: CASSLVGRGYTF. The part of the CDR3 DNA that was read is TGCGCCAGCAGCCTGGTGGGGCGGGGC.

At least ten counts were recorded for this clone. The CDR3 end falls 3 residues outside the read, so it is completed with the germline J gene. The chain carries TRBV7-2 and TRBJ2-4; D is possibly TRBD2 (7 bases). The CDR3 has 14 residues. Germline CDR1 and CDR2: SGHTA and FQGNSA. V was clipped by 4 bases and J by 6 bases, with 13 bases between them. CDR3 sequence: CASSWGGGTNIQYF. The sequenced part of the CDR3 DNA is TGTGCCAGCAGCTGGGGAGGGGGAACAAACATT.

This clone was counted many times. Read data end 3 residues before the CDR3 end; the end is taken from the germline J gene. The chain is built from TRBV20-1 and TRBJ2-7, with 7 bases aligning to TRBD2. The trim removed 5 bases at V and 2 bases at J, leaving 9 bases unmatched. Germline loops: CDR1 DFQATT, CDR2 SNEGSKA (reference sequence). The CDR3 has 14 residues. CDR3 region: CSARSSGDTYEQYF. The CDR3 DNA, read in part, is TGCAGTGCTCGCTCAAGCGGGGATACCTACGAG.

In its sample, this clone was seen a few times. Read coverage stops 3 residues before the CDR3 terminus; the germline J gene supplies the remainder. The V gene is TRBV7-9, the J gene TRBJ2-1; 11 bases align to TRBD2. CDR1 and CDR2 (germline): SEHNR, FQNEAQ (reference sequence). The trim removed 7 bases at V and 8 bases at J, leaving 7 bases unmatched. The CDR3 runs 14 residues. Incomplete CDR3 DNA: TGTGCCAGCATACTAGCGGGAGTGGGGGATGAG. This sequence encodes CASILAGVGDE. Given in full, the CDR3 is CASILAGVGDEQFF.

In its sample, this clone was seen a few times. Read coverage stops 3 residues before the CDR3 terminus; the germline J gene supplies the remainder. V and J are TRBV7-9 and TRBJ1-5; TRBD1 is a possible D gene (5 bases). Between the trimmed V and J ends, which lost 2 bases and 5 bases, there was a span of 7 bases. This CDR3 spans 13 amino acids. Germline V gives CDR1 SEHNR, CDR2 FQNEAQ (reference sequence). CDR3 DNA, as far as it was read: TGTGCCAGCAGCTTATGGGGGGATCAGCCC. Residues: CASSLWGDQP. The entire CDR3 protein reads CASSLWGDQPQHF. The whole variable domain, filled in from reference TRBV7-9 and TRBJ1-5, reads DTGVSQNPRHKITKRGQNVTFRCDPISEHNRLYWYRQTLGQGPEFLTYFQNEAQLEKSRLLSDRFSAERPKGSFSTLEIQRTEQGDSAMYLCASSLWGDQPQHFGDGTRLSIL.

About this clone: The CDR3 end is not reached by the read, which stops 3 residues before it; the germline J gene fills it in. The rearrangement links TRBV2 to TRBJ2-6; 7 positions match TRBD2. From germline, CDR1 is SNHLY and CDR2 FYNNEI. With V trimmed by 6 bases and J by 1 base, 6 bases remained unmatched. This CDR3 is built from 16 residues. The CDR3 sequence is CASRGGVSSGANVLTF. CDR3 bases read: TGTGCCAGCAGGGGGGGGGTTTCATCTGGGGCCAACGTC.

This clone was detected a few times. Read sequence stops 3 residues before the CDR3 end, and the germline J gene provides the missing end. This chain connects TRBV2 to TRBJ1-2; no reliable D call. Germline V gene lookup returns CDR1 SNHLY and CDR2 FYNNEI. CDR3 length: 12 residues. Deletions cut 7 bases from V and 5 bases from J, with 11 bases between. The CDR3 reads CASNQEIYGYTF. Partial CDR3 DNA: TGTGCCAGCAACCAGGAAATATATGGC. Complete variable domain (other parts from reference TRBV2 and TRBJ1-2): EPEVTQTPSHQVTQMGQEVILRCVPISNHLYFYWYRQILGQKVEFLVSFYNNEISEKSEIFDDQFSVERPDGSNFTLKIRSTKLEDSAMYFCASNQEIYGYTFGSGTRLTVV.

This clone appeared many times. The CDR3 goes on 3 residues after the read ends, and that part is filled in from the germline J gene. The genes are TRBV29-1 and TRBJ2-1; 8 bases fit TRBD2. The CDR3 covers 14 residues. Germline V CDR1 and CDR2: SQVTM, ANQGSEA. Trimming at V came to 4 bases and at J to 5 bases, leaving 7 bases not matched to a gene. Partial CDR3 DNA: TGCAGCGTTGTACGGGGGGGAGGAAACAATGAG. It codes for CSVVRGGGNNE. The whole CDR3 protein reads CSVVRGGGNNEQFF.

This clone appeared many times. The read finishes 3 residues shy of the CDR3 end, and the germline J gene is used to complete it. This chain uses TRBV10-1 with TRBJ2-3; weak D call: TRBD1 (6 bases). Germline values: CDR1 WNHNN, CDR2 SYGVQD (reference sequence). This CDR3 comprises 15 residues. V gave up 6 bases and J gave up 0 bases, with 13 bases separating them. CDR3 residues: CASRQGSASTDTQYF. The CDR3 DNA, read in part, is TGCGCCAGCAGACAGGGTTCGGCGAGCACAGATACG.

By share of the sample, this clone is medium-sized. CDR3 DNA (partial): TGTGCCAGCAGTGACGGTAGCGGGAGCGGGGGTGAG. The encoded protein is CASSDGSGSGGE. The full CDR3 is CASSDGSGSGGEQFF. The chain joins TRBV6-4 to TRBJ2-1, with 9 nucleotides matching TRBD2. The CDR3 end falls 3 residues outside the read, so it is completed with the germline J gene. With V trimmed by 2 bases and J by 9 bases, 8 bases remained unmatched. Germline V gene sequence: CDR1 MRHNA, CDR2 SNTAGT. CDR3 length: 15 residues.

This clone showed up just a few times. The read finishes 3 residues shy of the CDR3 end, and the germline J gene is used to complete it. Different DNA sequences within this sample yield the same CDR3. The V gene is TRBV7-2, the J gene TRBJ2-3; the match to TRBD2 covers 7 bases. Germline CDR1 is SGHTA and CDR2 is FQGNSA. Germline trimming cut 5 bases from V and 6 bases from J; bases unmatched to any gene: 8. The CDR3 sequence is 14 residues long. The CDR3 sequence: CASSPGTIRDTQYF. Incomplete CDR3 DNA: TGTGCCAGCAGCCCGGGGACTATCCGGGATACG. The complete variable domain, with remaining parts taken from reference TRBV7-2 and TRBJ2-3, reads GAGVSQSPSNKVTEKGKDVELRCDPISGHTALYWYRQSLGQGLEFLIYFQGNSAPDKSGLPSDRFSAERTGGSVSTLTIQRTQQEDSAVYLCASSPGTIRDTQYFGPGTRLTVL.

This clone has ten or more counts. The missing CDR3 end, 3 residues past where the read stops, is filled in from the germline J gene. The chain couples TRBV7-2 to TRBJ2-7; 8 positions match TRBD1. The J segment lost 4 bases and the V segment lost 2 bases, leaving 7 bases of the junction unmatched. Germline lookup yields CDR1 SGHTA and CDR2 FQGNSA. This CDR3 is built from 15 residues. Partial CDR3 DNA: TGTGCCAGCAGCTTACAGGGGGCCAGCAGGTACGAG. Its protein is CASSLQGASRYE. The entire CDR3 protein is CASSLQGASRYEQYF.

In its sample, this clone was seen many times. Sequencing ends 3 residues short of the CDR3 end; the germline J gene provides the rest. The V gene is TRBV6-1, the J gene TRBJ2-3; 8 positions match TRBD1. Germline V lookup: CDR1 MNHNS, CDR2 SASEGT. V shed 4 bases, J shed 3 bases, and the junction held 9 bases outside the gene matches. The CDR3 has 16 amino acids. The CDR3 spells CASSAYQGALTDTQYF. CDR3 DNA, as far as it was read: TGTGCCAGCAGTGCCTACCAGGGGGCATTGACAGATACG.

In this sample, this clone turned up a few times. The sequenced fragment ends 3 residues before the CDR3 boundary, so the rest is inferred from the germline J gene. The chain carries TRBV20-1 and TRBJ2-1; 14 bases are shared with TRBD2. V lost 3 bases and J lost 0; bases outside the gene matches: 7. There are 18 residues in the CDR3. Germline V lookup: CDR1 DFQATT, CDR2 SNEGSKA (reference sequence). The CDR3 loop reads CSARGGTSGRNSYNEQFF. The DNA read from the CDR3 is TGCAGTGCTAGGGGAGGGACTAGCGGGAGAAACTCCTACAATGAG.

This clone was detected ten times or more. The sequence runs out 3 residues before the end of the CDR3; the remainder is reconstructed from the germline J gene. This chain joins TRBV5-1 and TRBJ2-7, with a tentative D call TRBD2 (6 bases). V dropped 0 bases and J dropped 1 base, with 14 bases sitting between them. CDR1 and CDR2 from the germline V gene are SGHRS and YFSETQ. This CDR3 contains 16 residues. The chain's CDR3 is CASSLAMGGFSYEQYF. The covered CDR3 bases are TGCGCCAGCAGCTTGGCGATGGGGGGTTTTTCCTACGAG.

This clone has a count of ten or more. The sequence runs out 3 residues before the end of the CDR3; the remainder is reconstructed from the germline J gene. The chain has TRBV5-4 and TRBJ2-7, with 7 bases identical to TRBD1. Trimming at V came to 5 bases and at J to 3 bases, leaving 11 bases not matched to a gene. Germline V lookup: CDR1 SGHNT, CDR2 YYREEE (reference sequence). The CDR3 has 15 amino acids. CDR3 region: CASRDRGGQFYEQYF. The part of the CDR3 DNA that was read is TGTGCCAGCAGGGACAGAGGGGGCCAGTTCTACGAG. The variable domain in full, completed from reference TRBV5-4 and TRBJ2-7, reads ETGVTQSPTHLIKTRGQQVTLRCSSQSGHNTVSWYQQALGQGPQFIFQYYREEENGRGNFPPRFSGLQFPNYSSELNVNALELDDSALYLCASRDRGGQFYEQYFGPGTRLTVT.

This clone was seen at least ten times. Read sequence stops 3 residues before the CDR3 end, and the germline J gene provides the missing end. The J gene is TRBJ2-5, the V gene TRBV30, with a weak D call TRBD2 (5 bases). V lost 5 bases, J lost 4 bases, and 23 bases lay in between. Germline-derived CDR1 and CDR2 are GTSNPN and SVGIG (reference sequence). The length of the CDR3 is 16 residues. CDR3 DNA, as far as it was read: TGTGCCTGGCTAACGATCCCTACGGGGTACGGAGAGACC. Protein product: CAWLTIPTGYGET. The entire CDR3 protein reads CAWLTIPTGYGETQYF.

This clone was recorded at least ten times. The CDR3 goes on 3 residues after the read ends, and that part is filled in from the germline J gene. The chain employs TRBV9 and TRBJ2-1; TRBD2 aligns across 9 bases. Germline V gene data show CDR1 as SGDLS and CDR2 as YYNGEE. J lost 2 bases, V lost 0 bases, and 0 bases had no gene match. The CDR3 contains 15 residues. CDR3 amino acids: CASSVVAGAYNEQFF. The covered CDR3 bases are TGTGCCAGCAGCGTAGTAGCGGGGGCCTACAATGAG.

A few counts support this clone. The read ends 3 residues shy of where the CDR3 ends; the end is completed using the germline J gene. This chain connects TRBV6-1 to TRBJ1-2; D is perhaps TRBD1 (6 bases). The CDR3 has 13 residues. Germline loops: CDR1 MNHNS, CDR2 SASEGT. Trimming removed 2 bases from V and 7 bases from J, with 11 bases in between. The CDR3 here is CASSEHTGFGYTF. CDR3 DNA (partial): TGTGCCAGCAGTGAACACACAGGGTTTGGC.

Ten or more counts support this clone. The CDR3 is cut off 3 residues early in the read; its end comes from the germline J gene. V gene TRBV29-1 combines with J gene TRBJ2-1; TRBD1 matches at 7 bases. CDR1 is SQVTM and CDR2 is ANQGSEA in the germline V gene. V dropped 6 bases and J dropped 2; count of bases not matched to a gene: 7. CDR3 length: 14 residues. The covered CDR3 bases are TGCAGCGTACGGGACAGAGCTGCCTACAATGAG. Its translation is CSVRDRAAYNE. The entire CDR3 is CSVRDRAAYNEQFF.

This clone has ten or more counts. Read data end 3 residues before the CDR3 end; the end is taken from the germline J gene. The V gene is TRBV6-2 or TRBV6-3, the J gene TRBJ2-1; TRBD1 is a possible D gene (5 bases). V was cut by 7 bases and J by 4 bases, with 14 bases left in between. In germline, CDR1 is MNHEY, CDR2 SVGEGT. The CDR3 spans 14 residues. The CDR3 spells CASNRQSPYNEQFF. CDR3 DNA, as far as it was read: TGTGCCAGCAATCGACAGAGCCCGTACAATGAG.

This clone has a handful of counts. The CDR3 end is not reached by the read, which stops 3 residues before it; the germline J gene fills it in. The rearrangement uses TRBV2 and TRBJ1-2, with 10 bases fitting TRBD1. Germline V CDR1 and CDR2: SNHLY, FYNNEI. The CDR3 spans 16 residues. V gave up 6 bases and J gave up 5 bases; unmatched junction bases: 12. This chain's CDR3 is CASSETGGVGSYGYTF. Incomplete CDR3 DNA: TGTGCCAGCAGCGAGACAGGGGGCGTCGGGTCTTATGGC.

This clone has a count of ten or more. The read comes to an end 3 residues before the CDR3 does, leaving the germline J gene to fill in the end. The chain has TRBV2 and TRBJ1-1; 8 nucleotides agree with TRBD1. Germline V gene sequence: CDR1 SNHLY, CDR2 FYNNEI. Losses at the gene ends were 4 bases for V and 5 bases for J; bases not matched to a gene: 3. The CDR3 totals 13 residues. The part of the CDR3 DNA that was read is TGTGCCAGCAGTGGGACAGGGTGGACTGAA. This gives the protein CASSGTGWTE. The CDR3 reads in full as CASSGTGWTEAFF. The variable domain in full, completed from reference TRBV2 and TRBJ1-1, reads EPEVTQTPSHQVTQMGQEVILRCVPISNHLYFYWYRQILGQKVEFLVSFYNNEISEKSEIFDDQFSVERPDGSNFTLKIRSTKLEDSAMYFCASSGTGWTEAFFGQGTRLTVV.